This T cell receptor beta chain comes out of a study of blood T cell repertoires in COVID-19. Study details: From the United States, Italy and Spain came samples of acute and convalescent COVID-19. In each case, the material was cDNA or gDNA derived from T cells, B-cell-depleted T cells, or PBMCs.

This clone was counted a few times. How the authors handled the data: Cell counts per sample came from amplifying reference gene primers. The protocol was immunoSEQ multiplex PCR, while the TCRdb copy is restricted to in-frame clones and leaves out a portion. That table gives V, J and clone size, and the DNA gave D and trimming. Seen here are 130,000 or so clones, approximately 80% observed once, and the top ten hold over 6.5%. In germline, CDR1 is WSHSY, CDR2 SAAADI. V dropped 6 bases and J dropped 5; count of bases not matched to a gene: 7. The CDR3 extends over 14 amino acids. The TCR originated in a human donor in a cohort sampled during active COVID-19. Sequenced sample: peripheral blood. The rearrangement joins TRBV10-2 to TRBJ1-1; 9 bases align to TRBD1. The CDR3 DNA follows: TGCGCCAGCAGCACATCCGGGACAGGGACTGAAGCTTTCTTT. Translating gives CASSTSGTGTEAFF.